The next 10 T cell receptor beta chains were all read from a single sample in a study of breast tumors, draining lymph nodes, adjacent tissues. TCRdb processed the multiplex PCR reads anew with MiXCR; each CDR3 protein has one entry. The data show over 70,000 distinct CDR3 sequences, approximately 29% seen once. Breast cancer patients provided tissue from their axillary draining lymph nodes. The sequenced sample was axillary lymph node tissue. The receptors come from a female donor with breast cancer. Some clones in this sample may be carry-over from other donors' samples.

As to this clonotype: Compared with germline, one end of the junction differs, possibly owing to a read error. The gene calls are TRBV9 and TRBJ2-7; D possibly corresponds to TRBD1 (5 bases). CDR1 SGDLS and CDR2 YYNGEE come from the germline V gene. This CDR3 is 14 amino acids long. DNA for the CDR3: TGTGCCAGCAGCGTAGATGGCAGGGCTGACGAGCAGTCCTTC. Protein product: CASSVDGRADEQSF.

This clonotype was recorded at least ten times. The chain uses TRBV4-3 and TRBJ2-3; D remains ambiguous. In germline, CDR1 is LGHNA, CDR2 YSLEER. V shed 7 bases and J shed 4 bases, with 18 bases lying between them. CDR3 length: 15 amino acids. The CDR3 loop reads CASTPSWEGADTQYF. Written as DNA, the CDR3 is TGCGCCAGCACCCCAAGCTGGGAAGGAGCAGATACGCAGTATTTT.

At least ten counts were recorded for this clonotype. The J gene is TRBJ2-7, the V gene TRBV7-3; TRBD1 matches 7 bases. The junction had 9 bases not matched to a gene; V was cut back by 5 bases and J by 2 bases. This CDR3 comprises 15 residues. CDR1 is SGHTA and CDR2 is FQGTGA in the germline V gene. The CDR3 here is CASSASGTDPYEQYF. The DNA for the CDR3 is TGTGCCAGCAGCGCGTCCGGGACAGATCCCTACGAGCAGTACTTC.

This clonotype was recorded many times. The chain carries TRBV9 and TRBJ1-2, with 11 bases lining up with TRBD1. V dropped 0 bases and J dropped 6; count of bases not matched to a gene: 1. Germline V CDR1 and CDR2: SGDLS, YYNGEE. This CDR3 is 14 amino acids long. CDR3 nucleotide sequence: TGTGCCAGCAGCGTAGGGGGACAGGGGGATGGCTACACCTTC. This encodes CASSVGGQGDGYTF. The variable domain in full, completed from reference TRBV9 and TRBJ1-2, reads DSGVTQTPKHLITATGQRVTLRCSPRSGDLSVYWYQQSLDQGLQFLIQYYNGEERAKGNILERFSAQQFPDLHSELNLSSLELGDSALYFCASSVGGQGDGYTFGSGTRLTVV.

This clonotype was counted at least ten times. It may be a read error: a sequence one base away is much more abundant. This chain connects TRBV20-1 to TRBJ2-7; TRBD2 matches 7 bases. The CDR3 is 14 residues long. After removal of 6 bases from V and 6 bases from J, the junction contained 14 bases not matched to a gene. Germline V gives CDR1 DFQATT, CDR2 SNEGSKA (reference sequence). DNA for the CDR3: TGCAGTGCCCTGCCCCCGGGAGGTAGCCCCGAGCAGTACTTC. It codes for CSALPPGGSPEQYF.

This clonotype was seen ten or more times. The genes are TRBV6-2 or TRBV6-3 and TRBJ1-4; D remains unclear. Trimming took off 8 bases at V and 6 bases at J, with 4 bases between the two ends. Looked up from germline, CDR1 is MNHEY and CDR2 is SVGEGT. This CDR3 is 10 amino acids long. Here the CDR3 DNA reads TGTGCCAGCCCGGATGAAAAACTGTTTTTT. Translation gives CASPDEKLFF.

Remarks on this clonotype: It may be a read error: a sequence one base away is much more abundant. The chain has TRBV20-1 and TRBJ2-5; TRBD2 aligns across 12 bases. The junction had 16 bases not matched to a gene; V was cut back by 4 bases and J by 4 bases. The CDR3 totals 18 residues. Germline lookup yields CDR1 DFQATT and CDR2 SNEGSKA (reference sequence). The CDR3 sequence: CSANPGLAGSVGRETQYF. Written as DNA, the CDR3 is TGCAGTGCTAATCCGGGACTAGCGGGCTCGGTTGGGCGAGAGACCCAGTACTTC.

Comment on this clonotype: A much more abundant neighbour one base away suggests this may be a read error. The CDR3 is CASSYLGRCNEQFF. The CDR3 nucleotides are TGTGCCAGCAGTTATCTAGGAAGATGCAATGAGCAGTTCTTC. This sequence joins TRBV27 and TRBJ2-1, with D uncertain. The CDR3 is made up of 14 amino acids. V was pared by 4 bases and J by 6 bases, with 13 bases between. Germline V gene data show CDR1 as MNHEY and CDR2 as SMNVEV (reference sequence).

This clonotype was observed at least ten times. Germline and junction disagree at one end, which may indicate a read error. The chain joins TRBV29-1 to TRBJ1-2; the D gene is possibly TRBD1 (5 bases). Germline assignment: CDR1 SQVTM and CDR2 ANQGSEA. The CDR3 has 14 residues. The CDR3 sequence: CSIDFWGTIGGYTF. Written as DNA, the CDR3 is TGCAGCATTGATTTCTGGGGGACCATCGGTGGCTACACCTTC.

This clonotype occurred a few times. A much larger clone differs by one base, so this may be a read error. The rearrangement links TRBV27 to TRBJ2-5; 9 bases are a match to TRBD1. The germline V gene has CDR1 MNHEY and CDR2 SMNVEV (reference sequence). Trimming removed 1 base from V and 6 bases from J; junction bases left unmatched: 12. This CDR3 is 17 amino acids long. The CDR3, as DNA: TGTGCCAGCAGTTTATTGACGGACAGGGGAGGAGAAAAGACCCAGTACTTC. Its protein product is CASSLLTDRGGEKTQYF.